Each of the 19 T cell receptor beta chains below was sequenced from the same sample in a study of blood T cell repertoires in COVID-19. The repertoire was sequenced with immunoSEQ multiplex PCR; TCRdb's copy has only in-frame clones and lacks some. The sample contains about 170,000 clones, less than 85% of which appear only once. The sequencing input was peripheral blood. Every receptor here comes from a woman older than 75 with active or convalescent COVID-19.

The rearrangement links TRBV11-2 to TRBJ1-2, with 8 bases lining up with TRBD1. Germline CDR1 reads SGHAT; CDR2 reads FQNNGV. The CDR3 runs to 16 residues. The ends lost 1 base at V and 2 bases at J; junction bases unmatched: 6. The CDR3 sequence is CASSLGSGDRNYGYTF. CDR3 DNA sequence: TGTGCCAGCAGCTTAGGCTCGGGGGACAGGAACTATGGCTACACCTTC.

J is TRBJ2-1 and V is TRBV13, with TRBD1 matching 7 bases. From germline, CDR1 is PRHDT and CDR2 FYEKMQ (reference sequence). The CDR3 runs to 15 residues. J was trimmed by 0 bases and V by 3 bases; bases with no gene match: 2. CDR3 sequence (DNA): TGTGCCAGCAGCTTGACAGGGTACTCCTACAATGAGCAGTTCTTC. It codes for CASSLTGYSYNEQFF.

The chain combines TRBV19 with TRBJ2-3, with 7 bases that match TRBD2. Germline CDR1 LNHDA, CDR2 SQIVND (reference sequence). Trimming at V came to 5 bases and at J to 0 bases, leaving 5 bases not matched to a gene. This CDR3 region has 15 residues. The CDR3 loop reads CASSFSGASTDTQYF. In nucleotides, the CDR3 is TGTGCCAGTAGTTTCAGCGGGGCTAGCACAGATACGCAGTATTTT.

The chain uses TRBV28 and TRBJ1-2; a weak D match, TRBD1 (6 bases). The V gene's germline CDR1 is MDHEN and CDR2 SYDVKM. This CDR3 region has 15 residues. With 5 bases removed from V and 4 bases from J, the gap between germline ends came to 17 bases. The CDR3: CASSPEDRSFYGYTF. The DNA for the CDR3 is TGTGCCAGCAGTCCCGAAGACAGGTCGTTCTATGGCTACACCTTC.

This rearrangement joins TRBV24-1 to TRBJ1-5; 9 nucleotides agree with TRBD1. There are 14 residues in the CDR3. The germline CDR1 and CDR2 sequences are KGHDR and SFDVKD. V trimming: 9 bases; J trimming: 3 bases; junction bases outside the gene matches: 5. The CDR3 sequence: CATAGQGVNQPQHF. The CDR3 region has the DNA TGTGCCACCGCGGGACAGGGAGTCAATCAGCCCCAGCATTTT.

The chain uses TRBV5-1 and TRBJ2-1, with 9 bases fitting TRBD2. The germline gives CDR1 SGHRS, CDR2 YFSETQ. V was pared by 6 bases and J by 8 bases, with 9 bases of the junction left unmatched. The CDR3 loop spans 14 amino acids. CDR3 in DNA: TGCGCCAGCAACGGCGGGAGGGCCACAGATGAGCAGTTCTTC. Its protein product is CASNGGRATDEQFF.

V and J are TRBV18 and TRBJ1-5, with D possibly being TRBD1 (5 bases). Germline-derived CDR1 and CDR2 are KGHSH and LQKENI. This CDR3 region has 14 residues. V lost 0 bases, J lost 9 bases, and 12 bases lay in between. In DNA, the CDR3 is TGTGCCAGCTCACCACCGGACAACCATTCGCCCCAGCATTTT. Its translation is CASSPPDNHSPQHF.

V gene TRBV7-9 combines with J gene TRBJ2-7; D call uncertain. The V end was cut by 1 base, the J end by 4 bases, with 5 bases between. The V gene's germline CDR1 is SEHNR and CDR2 FQNEAQ (reference sequence). The CDR3 runs 12 residues. DNA of the CDR3: TGTGCCAGCAGCTTAGTCGGGTACGAGCAGTACTTC. Its protein is CASSLVGYEQYF.

The rearrangement joins TRBV30 to TRBJ1-2, with a weak D call TRBD1 (5 bases). V lost 0 bases and J 7 bases, leaving 9 bases between the germline ends. Germline CDR1 and CDR2: GTSNPN and SVGIG (reference sequence). The CDR3 covers 12 residues. CDR3: CAWSVERGGYTF. CDR3 sequence (DNA): TGTGCCTGGAGTGTAGAAAGGGGTGGCTACACCTTC.

This clone has just a few counts. The CDR3 sequence is CASNPPGARTEAFF. In nucleotides, the CDR3 is TGTGCCAGCAACCCCCCAGGGGCGAGGACTGAAGCTTTCTTT. The rearrangement joins TRBV28 to TRBJ1-1; D is perhaps TRBD1 (6 bases). The CDR3 totals 14 residues. Germline V gene lookup returns CDR1 MDHEN and CDR2 SYDVKM. V was pared by 7 bases and J by 5 bases, with 17 bases between.

CDR3 protein: CASSQVGANVLTF. The DNA of the CDR3 is TGCGCCAGCAGCCAAGTAGGGGCCAACGTCCTGACTTTC. The chain combines TRBV4-1 with TRBJ2-6; no definite D call. This CDR3 has 13 residues. Trimming took off 1 base at V and 4 bases at J, with 2 bases between the two ends. Germline CDR1 reads MGHRA; CDR2 reads YSYEKL.

The V gene is TRBV14, the J gene TRBJ2-7; D gene unclear. The V gene lost 5 bases and the J gene lost 6 bases, with 14 bases spanning the gap. This CDR3 is built from 13 residues. Germline CDR1 and CDR2: SGHDN and FVKESK. In nucleotides, the CDR3 is TGTGCCAGCAGCTACTCCTCGGGTTTCGAGCAGTACTTC. Encoded protein: CASSYSSGFEQYF.

The chain couples TRBV6-5 to TRBJ1-3; maybe TRBD1 (5 bases). V shed 4 bases and J shed 4 bases, with 11 bases lying between them. The CDR3 runs 14 residues. Looked up from germline, CDR1 is MNHEY and CDR2 is SVGAGI. The CDR3 region has the DNA TGTGCCAGCAGTTTTCAGGGTAGGGGAAACACCATATATTTT. Its protein is CASSFQGRGNTIYF.

Of note for this clone: The same CDR3 is also encoded by other DNA sequences in this sample. The chain uses TRBV5-1 and TRBJ2-1, with 7 bases identical to TRBD2. The V segment lost 0 bases and the J segment 5 bases; nucleotides outside the gene matches: 2. The CDR3 contains 14 residues. Germline CDR1 reads SGHRS; CDR2 reads YFSETQ. CDR3 in amino acids: CASSLGLADNEQFF. DNA of the CDR3: TGCGCCAGCAGCTTGGGTCTAGCGGACAATGAGCAGTTCTTC.

The chain uses TRBV29-1 and TRBJ1-4, with no clear D. Germline V CDR1 and CDR2: SQVTM, ANQGSEA. CDR3 length equals 13 residues. Trimming removed 3 bases from V and 3 bases from J, with 8 bases in between. The DNA for the CDR3 is TGCAGCGTTGATACGGGGTCTAATGAAAAACTGTTTTTT. Translation gives CSVDTGSNEKLFF.

The CDR3 bases are TGTGCCAGCAGTGCCCGGGACAGGGGATCCGAGGAGCTGTTTTTT. Translated: CASSARDRGSEELFF. The genes are TRBV6-4 and TRBJ2-2, with 10 bases matching TRBD1. Trimming took 4 bases from V and 10 from J; bases not matched to a gene: 9. CDR1 and CDR2 (germline): MRHNA, SNTAGT. This CDR3 has 15 residues.

CDR3 amino acids: CAWSAGTGGGNEQFF. CDR3 nucleotide sequence: TGTGCCTGGAGTGCCGGGACAGGGGGGGGGAATGAGCAGTTCTTC. The V call is TRBV30, the J call TRBJ2-1; 11 bases match TRBD1. The CDR3 sequence is 15 residues long. The V segment lost 1 base and the J segment 7 bases; nucleotides outside the gene matches: 6. Germline V gene lookup returns CDR1 GTSNPN and CDR2 SVGIG (reference sequence).

This clone was observed a few times. The chain combines TRBV6-5 with TRBJ1-2; TRBD1 matches at 10 bases. Germline V gene data show CDR1 as MNHEY and CDR2 as SVGAGI. Trimming cost V 7 bases and J 8 bases; bases outside gene matches: 10. The CDR3 loop spans 14 amino acids. CDR3 sequence: CASTVDRGQEGYTF. The CDR3 DNA sequence: TGTGCCAGCACCGTTGACAGGGGGCAAGAAGGCTACACCTTC.

As DNA, the CDR3 is TGTGCCACCAGTGATTCGACCGACAGGGGGCGCGGTCAGCCCCAGCATTTT. Protein: CATSDSTDRGRGQPQHF. V and J are TRBV24-1 and TRBJ1-5; 10 bases line up with TRBD1. Germline values: CDR1 KGHDR, CDR2 SFDVKD. The CDR3 totals 17 residues. The J segment lost 6 bases and the V segment lost 2 bases, leaving 9 bases of the junction unmatched.